This T cell receptor (beta chain) was documented in a study of molecular identifiers for immune sequencing clone quantification. As for this clonotype: Being one base from a much bigger clone, this may be a read error. The conserved phenylalanine or tryptophan normally closing the CDR3 is absent here, so this likely arose from a read error.

Trimming removed 8 bases at V and 3 bases at J, with 21 bases between. The CDR3 sequence is 16 residues long. TCRdb used MiXCR to reprocess the PCR reads, holding one entry per CDR3 protein. The profile covers some 100,000 distinct CDR3 sequences, with roughly a third appearing a single time and under 5.5% taken by the ten largest. The source is a human donor in good health. Some libraries in this study had Jurkat cell RNA spiked in. The chain links TRBV12-3 or TRBV12-4 to TRBJ2-3, with D tentatively TRBD2 (7 bases). The sample was naive CD8+ T cells from blood, with Jurkat cell RNA spiked in. Subset reported: FACS-sorted CD8+CD4-CCR7+CD45RA+ naive T cells. CDR3 residues: CASPRSHREGTDTQYY. The CDR3 DNA sequence: TGTGCCAGCCCCCGCTCCCACAGGGAGGGGACAGATACGCAGTATTAT.